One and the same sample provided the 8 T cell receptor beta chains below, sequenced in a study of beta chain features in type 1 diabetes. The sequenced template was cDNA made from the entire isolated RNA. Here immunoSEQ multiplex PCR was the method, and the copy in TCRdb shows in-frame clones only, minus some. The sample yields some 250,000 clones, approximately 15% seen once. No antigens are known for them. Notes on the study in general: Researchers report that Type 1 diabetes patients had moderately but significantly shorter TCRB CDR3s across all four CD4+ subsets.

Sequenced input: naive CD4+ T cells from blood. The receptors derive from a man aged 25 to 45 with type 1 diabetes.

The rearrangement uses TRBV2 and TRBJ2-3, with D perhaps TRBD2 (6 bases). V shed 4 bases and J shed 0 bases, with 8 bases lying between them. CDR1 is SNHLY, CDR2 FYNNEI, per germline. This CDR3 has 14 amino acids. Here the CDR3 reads CASSGDWSTDTQYF. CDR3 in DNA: TGTGCCAGCAGTGGGGACTGGAGCACAGATACGCAGTATTTT.

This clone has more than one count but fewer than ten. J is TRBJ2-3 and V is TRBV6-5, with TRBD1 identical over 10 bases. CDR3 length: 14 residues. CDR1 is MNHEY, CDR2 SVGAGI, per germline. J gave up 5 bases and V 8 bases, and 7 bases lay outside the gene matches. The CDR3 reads CASGNRDRGDTQYF. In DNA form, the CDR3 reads TGTGCCAGCGGAAACCGGGACAGGGGAGATACGCAGTATTTT.

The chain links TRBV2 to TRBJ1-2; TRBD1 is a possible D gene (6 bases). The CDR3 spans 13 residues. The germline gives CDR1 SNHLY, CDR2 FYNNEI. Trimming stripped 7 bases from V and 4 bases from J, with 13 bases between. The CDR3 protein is CASTGTTIYGYTF. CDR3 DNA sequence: TGTGCCAGCACGGGGACAACGATCTATGGCTACACCTTC.

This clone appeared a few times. In nucleotides, the CDR3 is TGTGCCAGCTCACCGGCTAGCGGGGGATCTACTGGGGCCAACGTCCTGACTTTC. It codes for CASSPASGGSTGANVLTF. The rearrangement links TRBV18 to TRBJ2-6, with 10 bases that match TRBD2. This CDR3 is built from 18 residues. Germline CDR1 and CDR2: KGHSH and LQKENI. J lost 2 bases, V lost 3 bases, and 7 bases had no gene match.

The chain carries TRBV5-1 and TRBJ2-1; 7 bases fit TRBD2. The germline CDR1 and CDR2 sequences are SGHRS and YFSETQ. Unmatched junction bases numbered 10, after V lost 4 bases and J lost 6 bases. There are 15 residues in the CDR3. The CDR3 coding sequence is TGCGCCAGCAGCCGGGGGGTGCCGAGGGGCAATGAGCAGTTCTTC. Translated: CASSRGVPRGNEQFF.

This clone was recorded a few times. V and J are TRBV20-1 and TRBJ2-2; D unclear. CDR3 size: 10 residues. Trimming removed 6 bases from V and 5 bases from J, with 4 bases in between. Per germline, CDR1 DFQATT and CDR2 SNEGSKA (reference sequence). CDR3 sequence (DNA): TGCAGTGCGAGGACCGGGGAGCTGTTTTTT. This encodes CSARTGELFF.

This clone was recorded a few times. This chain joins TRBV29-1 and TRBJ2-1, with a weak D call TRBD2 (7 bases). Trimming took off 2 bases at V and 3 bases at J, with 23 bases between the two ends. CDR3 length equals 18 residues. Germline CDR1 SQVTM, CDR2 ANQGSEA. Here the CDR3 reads CSVEPGSHAGALYNEQFF. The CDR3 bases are TGCAGCGTTGAACCGGGGTCCCACGCGGGGGCCCTCTACAATGAGCAGTTCTTC.

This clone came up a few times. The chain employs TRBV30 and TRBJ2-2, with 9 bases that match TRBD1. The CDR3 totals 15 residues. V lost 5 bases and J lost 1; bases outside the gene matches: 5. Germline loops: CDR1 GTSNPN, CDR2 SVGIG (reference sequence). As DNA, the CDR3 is TGTGCCTGGGATCGGGACAGGGTGAACACCGGGGAGCTGTTTTTT. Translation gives CAWDRDRVNTGELFF. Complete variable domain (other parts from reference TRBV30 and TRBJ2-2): SQTIHQWPATLVQPVGSPLSLECTVEGTSNPNLYWYRQAAGRGLQLLFYSVGIGQISSEVPQNLSASRPQDRQFILSSKKLLLSDSGFYLCAWDRDRVNTGELFFGEGSRLTVL.